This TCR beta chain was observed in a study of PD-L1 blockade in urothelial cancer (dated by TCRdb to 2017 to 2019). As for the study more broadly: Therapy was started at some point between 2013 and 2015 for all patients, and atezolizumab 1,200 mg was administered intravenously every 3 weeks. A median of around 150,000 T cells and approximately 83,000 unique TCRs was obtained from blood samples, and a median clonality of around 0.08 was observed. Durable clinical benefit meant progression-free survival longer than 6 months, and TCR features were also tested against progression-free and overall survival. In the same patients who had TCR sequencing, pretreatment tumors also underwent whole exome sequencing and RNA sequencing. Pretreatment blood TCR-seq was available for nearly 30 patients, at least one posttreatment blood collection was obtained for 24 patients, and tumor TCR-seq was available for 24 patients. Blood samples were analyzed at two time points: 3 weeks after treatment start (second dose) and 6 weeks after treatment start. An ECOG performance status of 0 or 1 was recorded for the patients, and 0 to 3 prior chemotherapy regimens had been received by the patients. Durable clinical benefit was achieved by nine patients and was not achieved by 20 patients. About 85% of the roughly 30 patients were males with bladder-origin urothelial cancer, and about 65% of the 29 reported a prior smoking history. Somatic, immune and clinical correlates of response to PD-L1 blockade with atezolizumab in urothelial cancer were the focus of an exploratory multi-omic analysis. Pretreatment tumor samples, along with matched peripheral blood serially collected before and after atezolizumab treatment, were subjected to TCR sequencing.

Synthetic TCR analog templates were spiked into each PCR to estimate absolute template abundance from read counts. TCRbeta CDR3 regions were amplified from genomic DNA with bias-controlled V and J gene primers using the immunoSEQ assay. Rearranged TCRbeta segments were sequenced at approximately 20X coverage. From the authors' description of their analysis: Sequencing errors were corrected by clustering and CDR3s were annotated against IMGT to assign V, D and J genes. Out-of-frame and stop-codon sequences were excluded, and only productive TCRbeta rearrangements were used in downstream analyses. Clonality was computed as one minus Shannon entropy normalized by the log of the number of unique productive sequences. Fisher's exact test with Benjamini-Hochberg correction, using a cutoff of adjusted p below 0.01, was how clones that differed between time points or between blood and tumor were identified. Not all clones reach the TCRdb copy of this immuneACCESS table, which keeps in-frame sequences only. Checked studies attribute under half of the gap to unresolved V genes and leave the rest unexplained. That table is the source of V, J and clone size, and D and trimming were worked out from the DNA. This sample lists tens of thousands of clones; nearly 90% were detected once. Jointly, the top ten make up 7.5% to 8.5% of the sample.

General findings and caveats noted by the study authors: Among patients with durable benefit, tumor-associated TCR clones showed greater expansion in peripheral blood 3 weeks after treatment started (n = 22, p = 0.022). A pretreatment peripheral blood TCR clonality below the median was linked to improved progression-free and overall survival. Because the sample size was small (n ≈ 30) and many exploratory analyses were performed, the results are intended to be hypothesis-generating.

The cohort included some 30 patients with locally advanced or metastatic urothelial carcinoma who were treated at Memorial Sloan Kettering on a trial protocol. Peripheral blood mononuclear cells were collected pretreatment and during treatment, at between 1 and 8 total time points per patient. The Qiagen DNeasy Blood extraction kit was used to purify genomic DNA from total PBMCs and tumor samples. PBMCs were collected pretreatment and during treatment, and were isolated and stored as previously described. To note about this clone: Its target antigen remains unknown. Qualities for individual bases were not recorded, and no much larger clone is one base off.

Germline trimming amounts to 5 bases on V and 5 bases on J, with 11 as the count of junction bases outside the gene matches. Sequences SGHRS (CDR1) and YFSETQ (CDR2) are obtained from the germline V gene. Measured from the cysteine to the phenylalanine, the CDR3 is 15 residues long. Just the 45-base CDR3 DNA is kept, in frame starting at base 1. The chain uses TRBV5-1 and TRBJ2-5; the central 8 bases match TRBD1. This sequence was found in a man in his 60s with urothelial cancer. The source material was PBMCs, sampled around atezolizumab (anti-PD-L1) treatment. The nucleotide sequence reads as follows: TGCGCCAGCAGGCTGCCAGGGGGCGCGTGGGAGACCCAGTACTTC. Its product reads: CASRLPGGAWETQYF.